Following are 14 T cell receptor beta chains from one sample sequenced in a study of T cell responses to AZD1222 COVID-19 vaccine (TCRdb year 2021). The receptor library was made with the immunoSEQ multiplex PCR assay. This immuneACCESS table, as held by TCRdb, lists in-frame sequences with V and J called but not all clones. Of the missing ones, under half trace to an unresolved V gene in checked studies; the others have no known cause. This sample lists under 200,000 clones; about 92% were detected once. Clones ranked in the top ten supply about 1.5% of the sample. The time point label, as the study defines it: about 28 days (+/-7) after the second vaccine dose. Source: peripheral blood, taken 28 days after the second AZD1222 dose. The receptors come from an adult who received the AZD1222 COVID-19 vaccine.

V is TRBV27 and J is TRBJ1-1; 9 nucleotides line up with TRBD1. The germline V gene encodes CDR1 MNHEY and CDR2 SMNVEV (reference sequence). V shed 5 bases and J 3 bases; nucleotides not matched to a gene: 13. This CDR3 region has 17 residues. The CDR3 DNA reads TGTGCCAGCAGTCCCACAGGGGGCTCAGGTGGTGACACTGAAGCTTTCTTT. It translates to CASSPTGGSGGDTEAFF.

V usage is TRBV19 and J usage is TRBJ2-3; weak D call: TRBD2 (6 bases). V gave up 5 bases and J gave up 10 bases, with 22 bases separating them. The V gene's germline CDR1 is LNHDA and CDR2 SQIVND (reference sequence). The CDR3 runs to 15 residues. The CDR3 loop reads CASSSGVRPGRSQYF. The CDR3 DNA reads TGTGCCAGTAGTTCGGGGGTCCGCCCCGGGCGATCGCAGTATTTT.

The chain carries TRBV6-1 and TRBJ1-5, with D perhaps TRBD1 (6 bases). Germline CDR1 is MNHNS and CDR2 is SASEGT. The CDR3 has 16 amino acids. V gave up 4 bases and J gave up 0 bases, with 13 bases separating them. The CDR3 bases are TGTGCCAGCAGTGGGACAGTACCTTATAGCAATCAGCCCCAGCATTTT. It codes for CASSGTVPYSNQPQHF.

The rearrangement uses TRBV5-1 and TRBJ1-4, with TRBD1 matching over 9 bases. V was clipped by 4 bases and J by 12 bases; unmatched bases: 7. The CDR3 totals 13 residues. The germline V gene has CDR1 SGHRS and CDR2 YFSETQ. DNA for the CDR3: TGCGCCAGCAGCCTGGGGACAGGGAAGGAACTGTTTTTT. Its protein product is CASSLGTGKELFF.

The rearrangement links TRBV2 to TRBJ1-1; D possibly corresponds to TRBD1 (5 bases). The germline V gene has CDR1 SNHLY and CDR2 FYNNEI. V lost 8 bases and J 2 bases, leaving 9 bases between the germline ends. The CDR3 length is 12 residues. The CDR3 here is CASLTDNTEAFF. The CDR3 coding sequence is TGTGCCAGCCTGACAGATAACACTGAAGCTTTCTTT.

DNA for the CDR3: TGTGCCTGGAGTCAACCCCGGATTGGCTACACCTTC. Translation: CAWSQPRIGYTF. The chain is built from TRBV30 and TRBJ1-2; D gene uncertain. Germline CDR1 is GTSNPN and CDR2 is SVGIG (reference sequence). CDR3 length equals 12 residues. Trimming removed 2 bases from V and 7 bases from J, with 11 bases in between.

The CDR3 bases are TGTGCCAGTAGTGTTCTTCAGGGCACTGAAGCTTTCTTT. Translating gives CASSVLQGTEAFF. The chain carries TRBV19 and TRBJ1-1, with a possible D match to TRBD1 (5 bases). Deletions cut 5 bases from V and 4 bases from J, with 11 bases between. The CDR3 has 13 residues. Germline CDR1 LNHDA, CDR2 SQIVND (reference sequence).

The rearrangement joins TRBV28 to TRBJ2-7; 9 bases fit TRBD1. Germline CDR1 is MDHEN and CDR2 is SYDVKM. The CDR3 length is 15 residues. V trimming: 5 bases; J trimming: 3 bases; junction bases outside the gene matches: 8. The CDR3 DNA reads as TGTGCCAGCAGTCCCCCGGGACAGGGTATCTACGAGCAGTACTTC. Amino acids: CASSPPGQGIYEQYF.

The rearrangement uses TRBV9 and TRBJ2-3; D perhaps matches TRBD2 (6 bases). CDR3 length: 15 amino acids. V lost 5 bases, J lost 3 bases, and 16 bases lay in between. CDR1 is SGDLS, CDR2 YYNGEE, per germline. The CDR3 DNA reads as TGTGCCAGCAGTCCGTTCGGGAGCTCAACAGATACGCAGTATTTT. It specifies CASSPFGSSTDTQYF.

V usage is TRBV3-1 (or the pseudogene TRBV3-2) and J usage is TRBJ2-4, with 8 nucleotides matching TRBD2. The CDR3 totals 19 residues. Per the germline V gene, CDR1 is LGHDT and CDR2 is YNNKEL (reference sequence). J gave up 3 bases and V 2 bases, and 15 bases lay outside the gene matches. The chain's CDR3 is CASSQSTHAGTRDKNIQYF. The CDR3 coding sequence is TGTGCCAGCAGCCAATCGACTCATGCCGGGACTAGGGACAAAAACATTCAGTACTTC.

The V call is TRBV4-3, the J call TRBJ1-1; D is unclear. This CDR3 contains 15 residues. The ends were cut back, 1 base at V and 4 bases at J, with 13 bases in the middle. Germline loops: CDR1 LGHNA, CDR2 YSLEER. CDR3 region: CASSQGLIGRTEAFF. CDR3 DNA sequence: TGCGCCAGCAGCCAAGGACTGATAGGGCGCACTGAAGCTTTCTTT.

The V call is TRBV25-1, the J call TRBJ2-3; 10 bases map to TRBD2. With 2 bases clipped from V and 1 base from J, the junction kept 6 bases outside the gene matches. The CDR3 is made up of 17 amino acids. The germline CDR1 and CDR2 sequences are MGHDK and SYGVNS. In DNA, the CDR3 is TGTGCCAGCAGTGAACCCGCCGGGACTAGCGGCACAGATACGCAGTATTTT. Translation: CASSEPAGTSGTDTQYF.

The V call is TRBV7-8, the J call TRBJ1-1, with a weak D call TRBD1 (5 bases). Trimming cost V 4 bases and J 2 bases, with 14 bases left between them. The CDR3 has 15 residues. The germline gives CDR1 SGHVS, CDR2 FQNEAQ. The CDR3 spells CASSSQSGANTEAFF. Written as DNA, the CDR3 is TGTGCCAGCAGCTCGCAATCCGGGGCAAACACTGAAGCTTTCTTT.

The V gene is TRBV5-1, the J gene TRBJ1-2; D remains ambiguous. Trimming took 5 bases from V and 3 from J, leaving 11 bases between them. This CDR3 is 13 amino acids long. Per the germline V gene, CDR1 is SGHRS and CDR2 is YFSETQ. The CDR3 spells CASRTPEHYGYTF. CDR3 coding DNA: TGCGCCAGCAGGACCCCCGAACACTATGGCTACACCTTC.